What follows are 11 T cell receptor beta chains derived from one specimen sequenced in a study of T cell responses to AZD1222 COVID-19 vaccine. Only in-frame clones appear in the TCRdb table, and some are missing; sequencing was by immunoSEQ multiplex PCR. The sample carries around 170,000 clones, approximately 90% recorded once. Source: peripheral blood, taken on day 0 of AZD1222 vaccination. These receptors came from an adult in good health.

The CDR3 DNA sequence: TGCGCCAGCAGCTTGCGTGGGACTAGCGGAGATACGCAGTATTTT. It is translated as CASSLRGTSGDTQYF. The chain joins TRBV5-1 to TRBJ2-3, with 11 bases aligning to TRBD2. CDR3 length: 15 amino acids. V lost 1 base, J lost 5 bases, and 3 bases stayed unmatched. CDR1 SGHRS and CDR2 YFSETQ come from the germline V gene. The entire variable domain, with the rest obtained from reference TRBV5-1 and TRBJ2-3, is as follows: KAGVTQTPRYLIKTRGQQVTLSCSPISGHRSVSWYQQTPGQGLQFLFEYFSETQRNKGNFPGRFSGRQFSNSRSEMNVSTLELGDSALYLCASSLRGTSGDTQYFGPGTRLTVL.

This rearrangement joins TRBV2 to TRBJ2-5; TRBD2 might be the D (5 bases). V gave up 0 bases and J gave up 4 bases, with 9 bases separating them. Germline values: CDR1 SNHLY, CDR2 FYNNEI. The CDR3 consists of 14 residues. In DNA form, the CDR3 reads TGTGCCAGCAGTGAAGCTCAGGCGGGAGAGACCCAGTACTTC. Translating it yields CASSEAQAGETQYF.

This clone was seen a single time. The rearrangement joins TRBV25-1 to TRBJ2-2; no clear D gene. Germline V gene sequence: CDR1 MGHDK, CDR2 SYGVNS. This CDR3 spans 13 amino acids. The V end lost 4 bases, the J end lost 7 bases, and 10 bases lay between the germline ends. This CDR3 is CASSGSERGELFF. The CDR3 DNA reads as TGTGCCAGCAGTGGGTCGGAACGCGGGGAGCTGTTTTTT.

The rearrangement uses TRBV7-9 and TRBJ1-6; D call uncertain. There are 16 residues in the CDR3. The germline CDR1 and CDR2 sequences are SEHNR and FQNEAQ (reference sequence). Between the trimmed V and J ends, which lost 1 base and 3 bases, there was a span of 10 bases. The CDR3 bases are TGTGCCAGCAGCTTAGATGGGGATCACTATAATTCACCCCTCCACTTT. Amino acids: CASSLDGDHYNSPLHF.

CDR3 nucleotides: TGCAGTGCTAGTTCCCACGGTCCAGCGGGAGACGGCGGGGAGCTGTTTTTT. The encoded protein is CSASSHGPAGDGGELFF. This sequence joins TRBV20-1 and TRBJ2-2; 8 positions match TRBD2. Germline loops: CDR1 DFQATT, CDR2 SNEGSKA (reference sequence). Germline trimming cut 3 bases from V and 7 bases from J; bases unmatched to any gene: 16. The CDR3 has 17 amino acids.

To note about this clone: Germline and junction disagree at one end, which may indicate a read error. This chain uses TRBV6-4 with TRBJ2-2, with 13 bases aligning to TRBD2. Germline CDR1 is MRHNA and CDR2 is SNTAGT. The CDR3 has 16 residues. This CDR3 reads CASSGTSGANTGELFF. CDR3 nucleotides: TGTGCCAGTAGTGGGACTAGCGGGGCGAACACCGGGGAGCTGTTTTTT.

The gene calls are TRBV3-1 (or the pseudogene TRBV3-2) and TRBJ2-2; D is unclear. V was trimmed by 4 bases and J by 0 bases, leaving 9 bases between them. The length of the CDR3 is 15 residues. CDR1 and CDR2 (germline): LGHDT, YNNKEL (reference sequence). CDR3 in DNA: TGTGCCAGCAGCCCCGTAGGAACGAACACCGGGGAGCTGTTTTTT. This gives the protein CASSPVGTNTGELFF.

This sequence joins TRBV19 and TRBJ1-5, with D possibly being TRBD1 (6 bases). The CDR3 sequence is 15 residues long. CDR1 and CDR2 from the germline V gene are LNHDA and SQIVND (reference sequence). Trimming removed 2 bases at V and 7 bases at J, with 15 bases between. For the CDR3, the DNA is TGTGCCAGTAGTATAAACGGGGACACCCGACAGCCCCAGCATTTT. This codes for CASSINGDTRQPQHF. Based on the CDR3 plus reference TRBV19 and TRBJ1-5, the full variable domain is DGGITQSPKYLFRKEGQNVTLSCEQNLNHDAMYWYRQDPGQGLRLIYYSQIVNDFQKGDIAEGYSVSREKKESFPLTVTSAQKNPTAFYLCASSINGDTRQPQHFGDGTRLSIL.

V is TRBV5-1 and J is TRBJ2-1; weak D call: TRBD2 (6 bases). CDR1 and CDR2 from the germline V gene are SGHRS and YFSETQ. Deletions cut 4 bases from V and 5 bases from J, with 13 bases between. The CDR3 runs to 14 residues. This CDR3 is CASSEGPGDNEQFF. In DNA form, the CDR3 reads TGCGCCAGCAGCGAAGGCCCGGGGGACAATGAGCAGTTCTTC. The variable domain in full, with the rest retrieved from reference TRBV5-1 and TRBJ2-1, is KAGVTQTPRYLIKTRGQQVTLSCSPISGHRSVSWYQQTPGQGLQFLFEYFSETQRNKGNFPGRFSGRQFSNSRSEMNVSTLELGDSALYLCASSEGPGDNEQFFGPGTRLTVL.

J is TRBJ2-2 and V is TRBV7-2, with D possibly TRBD2 on 6 matching bases. Trimming shortened V by 1 base and J by 5 bases, and 17 bases separated the two germline ends. Germline V gene lookup returns CDR1 SGHTA and CDR2 FQGNSA. CDR3 length equals 17 residues. The CDR3 loop reads CASSLVSGPAGTGELFF. The CDR3 DNA is TGTGCCAGCAGCTTAGTGTCCGGCCCCGCGGGGACCGGGGAGCTGTTTTTT.

This clone showed up just a few times. The rearrangement uses TRBV27 and TRBJ2-3; D is possibly TRBD2 (6 bases). V lost 3 bases, J lost 3 bases, and 13 bases lay in between. This CDR3 comprises 15 residues. Germline V gene data show CDR1 as MNHEY and CDR2 as SMNVEV (reference sequence). CDR3 sequence: CASSLRAGTTDTQYF. CDR3 bases: TGTGCCAGCAGTTTGAGGGCAGGGACTACAGATACGCAGTATTTT.